This is a list of T cell receptor beta chains from one sample in a study. TCRdb passed the 5' RACE reads through MiXCR, listing each CDR3 protein once. The data contain 10,000 to 13,000 distinct CDR3 sequences, roughly 15% of them singletons. Sample: Tregs sorted from a lymph node. These receptors all stem from a female donor with breast cancer. The CDR3 runs from the conserved cysteine through the conserved F or W. The D gene is left open where the match is weak. The size field is filled for only some rows; it gives once, few, many or a size class.

D gene: .; J gene: TRBJ1-2; V gene: TRBV5-1; clone size: .; CDR3 DNA: TGCGCCAGCAGCCCTAGGGTTAACTATGGCTACACCTTC; CDR3 protein: CASSPRVNYGYTF
D gene: .; J gene: TRBJ2-5; V gene: TRBV5-6; clone size: .; CDR3 DNA: TGTGCCAGCAGCTTGGAGGGGTTAAAGGAGACCCAGTACTTC; CDR3 protein: CASSLEGLKETQYF
D gene: .; J gene: TRBJ2-1; V gene: TRBV5-1; clone size: .; CDR3 DNA: TGCGCCAGCAGCGCCCAACCGCCTAATGAGCAGTTCTTC; CDR3 protein: CASSAQPPNEQFF
D gene: TRBD2; J gene: TRBJ2-7; V gene: TRBV12-3/TRBV12-4; clone size: many; CDR3 DNA: TGTGCCAGCAGTCTAATGACTAGCGGTAGGGTCCACGAGCAGTACTTC; CDR3 protein: CASSLMTSGRVHEQYF
D gene: .; J gene: TRBJ2-1; V gene: TRBV30; clone size: .; CDR3 DNA: TGTGCCTGGGACGGGACTCGGGGGTACAATGAGCAGTTCTTC; CDR3 protein: CAWDGTRGYNEQFF
D gene: .; J gene: TRBJ2-1; V gene: TRBV25-1; clone size: many; CDR3 DNA: TGTGCCTGCAGGGGAGACCCCTTC; CDR3 protein: CACRGDPF
D gene: TRBD1; J gene: TRBJ1-1; V gene: TRBV7-9; clone size: few; CDR3 DNA: TGTGCCCGCCAGTTACTACAGGGGGCCACTGAAGCTTTCTTT; CDR3 protein: CARQLLQGATEAFF
D gene: .; J gene: TRBJ1-3; V gene: TRBV20-1; clone size: medium-sized; CDR3 DNA: TGCAGTGCTGCGGGGCCGGGGGACACCATATATTTT; CDR3 protein: CSAAGPGDTIYF
D gene: .; J gene: TRBJ1-2; V gene: TRBV9; clone size: medium-sized; CDR3 DNA: TGTGCCAGCAGCGTATCGGGTGCCCTCTATGGCTACACCTTC; CDR3 protein: CASSVSGALYGYTF
D gene: TRBD2; J gene: TRBJ2-1; V gene: TRBV20-1; clone size: once; CDR3 DNA: TGCAGTACTAGCGCAAGCGGGAGGTACCATGAGCAGTTCTTC; CDR3 protein: CSTSASGRYHEQFF
D gene: .; J gene: TRBJ1-6; V gene: TRBV7-9; clone size: many; CDR3 DNA: TGTGCCAGCAGCCTTCCGCTGACAAGGACCTCACCCCTCCACTTT; CDR3 protein: CASSLPLTRTSPLHF
D gene: TRBD1; J gene: TRBJ2-3; V gene: TRBV4-1; clone size: medium-sized; CDR3 DNA: TGCGCCAGCAGCCAGACAGGGAGCACAGATACGCAGTATTTT; CDR3 protein: CASSQTGSTDTQYF
D gene: TRBD1; J gene: TRBJ1-5; V gene: TRBV6-6; clone size: few; CDR3 DNA: TGTGCCAGCAGGTCTGGGACAGGGGCTCAGCCCCAGCATTTT; CDR3 protein: CASRSGTGAQPQHF
D gene: .; J gene: TRBJ1-2; V gene: TRBV5-1; clone size: medium-sized; CDR3 DNA: TGCGCCAGCAGCTTGGGACGGTCTCCCCATGGCTACACCTTC; CDR3 protein: CASSLGRSPHGYTF
D gene: .; J gene: TRBJ1-6; V gene: TRBV6-5; clone size: .; CDR3 DNA: TGTGCCAGCAGCTACTCGTTCAGGACCTCCTATAATTCACCCCTCCACTTT; CDR3 protein: CASSYSFRTSYNSPLHF
D gene: .; J gene: TRBJ2-1; V gene: TRBV6-2/TRBV6-3; clone size: .; CDR3 DNA: TGTGCCGGCAGTTACACCCCTGGAGGGGTCTACAATGAGCAGTTCTTC; CDR3 protein: CAGSYTPGGVYNEQFF
D gene: TRBD1; J gene: TRBJ1-5; V gene: TRBV20-1; clone size: medium-sized; CDR3 DNA: TGCAGTGCCAAAGTACAGGGGGCGGTTGGCAATCAGCCCCAGCATTTT; CDR3 protein: CSAKVQGAVGNQPQHF